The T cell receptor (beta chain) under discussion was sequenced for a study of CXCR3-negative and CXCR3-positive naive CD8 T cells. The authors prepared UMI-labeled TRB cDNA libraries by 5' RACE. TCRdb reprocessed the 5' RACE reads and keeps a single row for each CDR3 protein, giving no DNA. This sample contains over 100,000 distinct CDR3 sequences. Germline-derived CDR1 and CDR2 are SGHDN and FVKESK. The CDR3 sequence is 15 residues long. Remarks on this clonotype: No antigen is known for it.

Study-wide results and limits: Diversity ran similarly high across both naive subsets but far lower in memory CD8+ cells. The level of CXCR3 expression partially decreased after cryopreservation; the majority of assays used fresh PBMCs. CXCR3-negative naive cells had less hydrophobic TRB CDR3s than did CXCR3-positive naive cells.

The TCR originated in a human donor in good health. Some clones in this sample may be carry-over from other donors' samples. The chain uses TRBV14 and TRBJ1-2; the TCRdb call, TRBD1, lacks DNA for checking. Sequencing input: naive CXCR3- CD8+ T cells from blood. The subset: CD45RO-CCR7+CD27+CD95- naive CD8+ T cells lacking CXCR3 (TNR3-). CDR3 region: CASSQDEEGGYGYTF.